A selection of T cell receptor beta chains follows, all from one sample in a study of T cells in Graves' hyperthyroidism and ophthalmopathy. TCRdb independently ran MiXCR on the multiplex PCR reads; one entry per CDR3 protein. The data contain over 700,000 distinct CDR3 sequences, 35% of them singletons. Input material: blood. The receptors shown here come from a woman aged 40 to 49 with Graves' hyperthyroidism. The CDR3 runs from the conserved cysteine through the conserved F or W. D genes are given only for firm matches. Clone size is given for some rows only: seen once, a few or many times, or a class if the clone is expanded.

v_call	d_call	j_call	clone_size	cdr3_aa	cdr3_nt
TRBV7-9	TRBD2	TRBJ2-5	many	CASSSWTSGRETQYF	TGTGCCAGCAGCTCATGGACTAGCGGGAGAGAGACCCAGTACTTC
TRBV4-1	.	TRBJ1-2	.	CASSLSVKGPNYGYTF	TGCGCCAGCAGCCTAAGCGTTAAGGGGCCCAACTATGGCTACACCTTC
TRBV4-3	.	TRBJ1-6	many	CASSQEIDSPLHF	TGCGCCAGCAGCCAAGAAATTGATTCACCCCTCCACTTT
TRBV6-6	TRBD2	TRBJ2-5	.	CASRTRLAGIQETQYF	TGTGCCAGCAGGACCAGACTAGCGGGTATACAAGAGACCCAGTACTTC
TRBV10-3	.	TRBJ1-1	.	CAIKVDFEAFF	TGTGCCATCAAGGTGGACTTTGAAGCTTTCTTT
TRBV6-6	TRBD1	TRBJ2-7	.	CASTPRDRRYEQYF	TGTGCCAGCACCCCCCGGGACAGGAGGTACGAGCAGTACTTC
TRBV7-3	.	TRBJ1-1	.	CASSYFSDTEAFF	TGTGCCAGCAGCTACTTCTCGGACACTGAAGCTTTCTTT
TRBV2	.	TRBJ2-7	.	CASSMYSLYEQYF	TGTGCCAGCAGTATGTACAGTCTCTACGAGCAGTACTTC
TRBV7-9	.	TRBJ2-7	many	CASSLVTLNSYEQYF	TGTGCCAGCAGCTTAGTGACACTCAACTCCTACGAGCAGTACTTC
TRBV29-1	.	TRBJ2-3	.	CSVEEPRDTQYF	TGCAGCGTTGAAGAACCGAGAGATACGCAGTATTTT
TRBV7-2	TRBD1	TRBJ1-2	.	CASRGQGIDGYTF	TGTGCCAGCAGGGGACAGGGGATTGATGGCTACACCTTC
TRBV7-2	.	TRBJ1-1	few	CASSLGGGGEHTEAFF	TGTGCCAGCAGTTTAGGTGGTGGGGGGGAGCACACTGAAGCTTTCTTT
TRBV3-1	.	TRBJ1-5	.	CASSQEGGREQPQHF	TGTGCCAGCAGCCAAGAAGGGGGGCGAGAGCAGCCCCAGCATTTT
TRBV4-3	.	TRBJ2-7	.	CASSQALEEQYF	TGCGCCAGCAGCCAAGCGTTGGAAGAGCAGTACTTC
TRBV7-2	.	TRBJ2-7	many	CASSFRSRFTYEQYF	TGTGCCAGCAGCTTCCGGTCCAGATTCACCTACGAGCAGTACTTC
TRBV15	.	TRBJ1-2	many	CATSRVGGDGYTF	TGTGCCACCAGCAGAGTGGGCGGGGATGGCTACACCTTC
TRBV7-2	.	TRBJ1-6	many	CASSQENDRYSPLHF	TGTGCCAGCAGCCAAGAAAACGACAGGTATTCACCCCTCCACTTT
TRBV29-1	.	TRBJ1-2	.	CSVGLAGGYTF	TGCAGCGTTGGGCTGGCAGGGGGCTACACCTTC
TRBV29-1	.	TRBJ2-7	.	CSVATTGSYEQYF	TGCAGCGTCGCTACTACAGGGTCCTACGAGCAGTACTTC
TRBV24-1	.	TRBJ2-5	few	CATSAAGLSETQYF	TGTGCCACCAGTGCGGCGGGACTGTCCGAGACCCAGTACTTC
TRBV5-1	.	TRBJ1-1	many	CASSSGEDTEAFF	TGCGCCAGCAGCTCGGGGGAGGACACTGAAGCTTTCTTT
TRBV6-1	.	TRBJ1-5	many	CASSEHLTGQHF	TGTGCCAGCAGTGAACACCTGACGGGCCAGCATTTT
TRBV19	.	TRBJ1-2	.	CASIPSVGFFHGGYTF	TGTGCCAGTATCCCATCGGTCGGGTTTTTTCATGGGGGCTACACCTTC
TRBV29-1	.	TRBJ2-6	once	CSVEDLPGANVLTF	TGCAGCGTTGAAGATCTTCCAGGGGCCAACGTCCTGACTTTC
TRBV5-6	TRBD1	TRBJ1-3	.	CASSLHSGGYGYTIYF	TGTGCCAGCAGCTTGCATTCAGGGGGCTATGGCTACACCATATATTTT
TRBV6-1	.	TRBJ1-1	.	CASSLSRDLNTEAFF	TGTGCCAGCTCACTAAGCCGGGATTTGAACACTGAAGCTTTCTTT
TRBV2	.	TRBJ1-1	many	CASRAGPSTEAFF	TGTGCCAGCAGAGCCGGACCTAGCACTGAAGCTTTCTTT
TRBV2	.	TRBJ2-2	.	CASSLFEAGNVLTFGAGTGELFF	.
TRBV7-9	.	TRBJ1-4	.	CASSLAPDSATNEKLFF	TGTGCCAGCAGCTTAGCCCCCGACAGTGCAACTAATGAAAAACTGTTTTTT
TRBV10-3	.	TRBJ2-2	many	CAISESEEPVTGELFF	TGTGCCATCAGTGAGTCGGAGGAACCTGTCACCGGGGAGCTGTTTTTT
TRBV7-9	TRBD1	TRBJ1-4	many	CASIRTGDSEKLFF	TGTGCCAGCATCCGGACAGGGGATTCTGAAAAACTGTTTTTT
TRBV9	TRBD2	TRBJ2-5	.	CASSVSGTLELWTQYF	TGTGCCAGCAGCGTTAGCGGGACCCTAGAGCTATGGACCCAGTACTTC